This T cell receptor (beta chain) emerged from a study of blood T cell repertoires in COVID-19. Study-wide context: From T cells, B-cell-depleted T cells, or PBMCs came the material, which was cDNA or gDNA.

Clones were read by immunoSEQ multiplex PCR, and TCRdb kept only the in-frame ones, dropping some. The data show some 300,000 clones, 89% seen once. The ends were cut back, 5 bases at V and 0 bases at J, with 12 bases in the middle. The CDR3 length is 15 residues. CDR1 is SGHAT, CDR2 FQNNGV, per germline. The sequenced material came from PBMCs or T cells enriched from blood (not recorded which). V is TRBV11-2 and J is TRBJ2-3; D is unclear. The TCR originated in a woman in her forties or fifties who had been exposed to COVID-19. CDR3 sequence reads: CASSPPSGSTDTQYF. CDR3 nucleotides: TGTGCCAGCAGCCCTCCTTCGGGTAGCACAGATACGCAGTATTTT.